This T cell receptor (beta chain) is drawn from a study of blood T cell repertoires in COVID-19. The data were produced by immunoSEQ multiplex PCR, yet TCRdb's version contains in-frame clones alone and is incomplete. Counted here are around 160,000 clones, around nine tenths occurring once; the ten biggest clones make up 10%. Enrollment of patients from Seattle took place during active infection, with longitudinal follow-up. Trimming at V came to 9 bases and at J to 2 bases, leaving 9 bases not matched to a gene. The CDR3 runs 15 residues. Per the germline V gene, CDR1 is KGHDR and CDR2 is SFDVKD. Input material: peripheral blood. The J gene is TRBJ1-5, the V gene TRBV24-1; 7 nucleotides match TRBD1. The source of this sequence is a woman in her sixties or seventies with COVID-19, enrolled during active disease. The CDR3 here is CATQTGSVGNQPQHF. The CDR3 bases are TGTGCCACCCAGACAGGGTCGGTTGGCAATCAGCCCCAGCATTTT.